The 18 T cell receptor beta chains listed next were all sequenced from one sample in a study of CD8+CD57+ T cells in acquired aplastic anemia. Profiles of TCR beta VDJ and CDR3 were generated from a genomic DNA template. TCRdb re-called the reads through MiXCR, storing one row per CDR3 protein. The table records tens of thousands of distinct CDR3 sequences, 40% to 55% of them present only once. The specimen sequenced was sorted CD4+, CD8+, or CD8+CD57+ T cells (not recorded which) from PBMCs. The receptors were gathered from a human donor in good health, serving as a control.

As to this clonotype: A much more abundant neighbour one base away suggests this may be a read error. This chain connects TRBV15 to TRBJ1-1; D remains ambiguous. Trimming stripped 5 bases from V and 3 bases from J, with 13 bases between. Germline assignment: CDR1 LNHNV and CDR2 YYDKDF (reference sequence). CDR3 length: 14 residues. The CDR3 bases are TGTGCCACCAGCGAAAGACAACCGGACACTGAAGCTTTCTTT. Encoded protein: CATSERQPDTEAFF.

The chain couples TRBV11-2 to TRBJ1-1; D is undetermined. There are 16 residues in the CDR3. V shed 1 base and J shed 0 bases, with 12 bases lying between them. CDR1 is SGHAT, CDR2 FQNNGV, per germline. This chain's CDR3 is CASSLGLAAVNTEAFF. The CDR3, as DNA: TGTGCCAGCAGCTTAGGCCTGGCGGCTGTGAACACTGAAGCTTTCTTT.

This clonotype was seen many times. This sequence joins TRBV9 and TRBJ2-5, with D tentatively TRBD1 (5 bases). The germline CDR1 and CDR2 sequences are SGDLS and YYNGEE. CDR3 size: 16 residues. With 7 bases removed from V and 3 bases from J, the gap between germline ends came to 22 bases. This CDR3 reads CASSIPDTATEETQYF. The CDR3 region has the DNA TGTGCCAGCTCGATCCCGGACACTGCCACGGAAGAGACCCAGTACTTC.

The chain employs TRBV9 and TRBJ2-5, with a weak D call TRBD2 (6 bases). Germline V gives CDR1 SGDLS, CDR2 YYNGEE. This CDR3 comprises 15 residues. V was shortened by 4 bases and J by 1 base, with 14 bases between the two germline ends. The CDR3 coding sequence is TGTGCCAGCAGCCCTCCAGCGGGCTCCCAAGAGACCCAGTACTTC. Translated, it gives CASSPPAGSQETQYF. The full variable domain, its missing parts supplied by reference TRBV9 and TRBJ2-5, is DSGVTQTPKHLITATGQRVTLRCSPRSGDLSVYWYQQSLDQGLQFLIQYYNGEERAKGNILERFSAQQFPDLHSELNLSSLELGDSALYFCASSPPAGSQETQYFGPGTRLLVL.

This clonotype has just one count. The chain is built from TRBV2 and TRBJ1-5; TRBD1 matches 7 bases. The J segment lost 3 bases and the V segment lost 6 bases, leaving 5 bases of the junction unmatched. CDR3 length: 14 amino acids. Germline CDR1 is SNHLY and CDR2 is FYNNEI. CDR3 sequence (DNA): TGTGCCAGCAGAATCGGGACAGTCAATCAGCCCCAGCATTTT. Residues: CASRIGTVNQPQHF.

This clonotype was found once. V is TRBV9 and J is TRBJ2-1, with D perhaps matching TRBD2 (5 bases). V dropped 6 bases and J dropped 8 bases, with 12 bases sitting between them. The CDR3 loop spans 12 amino acids. Looked up from germline, CDR1 is SGDLS and CDR2 is YYNGEE. CDR3 in amino acids: CASTGFGDEQFF. The CDR3 nucleotides read TGTGCCAGCACGGGGTTTGGGGATGAGCAGTTCTTC.

This clonotype was counted at least ten times. The chain uses TRBV15 and TRBJ2-5; the D gene is possibly TRBD2 (5 bases). The CDR3 runs 16 residues. Trimming left V 3 bases short and J 3 bases short, with 17 bases between. Germline CDR1 is LNHNV and CDR2 is YYDKDF (reference sequence). In DNA, the CDR3 is TGTGCCACCAGCAGTCCGGACGGGGAAATTGAAGAGACCCAGTACTTC. It is translated as CATSSPDGEIEETQYF.

This clonotype has a count of ten or more. This chain connects TRBV19 to TRBJ1-1, with TRBD1 as a possible D gene (6 bases). The V and J ends lost 4 bases and 8 bases respectively, with 8 bases between them. The germline V gene encodes CDR1 LNHDA and CDR2 SQIVND (reference sequence). The CDR3 covers 11 residues. The CDR3 DNA reads TGTGCCAGTAGTACCCAGGGGGAAGCTTTCTTT. Translating gives CASSTQGEAFF.

The chain recombines TRBV2 with TRBJ2-5; 11 bases are shared with TRBD2. Germline V gene sequence: CDR1 SNHLY, CDR2 FYNNEI. CDR3 size: 12 residues. The chain's CDR3 is CASGGGMGTQYF. CDR3 sequence (DNA): TGTGCTAGCGGGGGGGGAATGGGGACCCAGTACTTC.

This clonotype appeared many times. The J gene is TRBJ2-7, the V gene TRBV9; the D gene is possibly TRBD2 (6 bases). The CDR3 loop spans 16 amino acids. V dropped 5 bases and J dropped 4 bases, with 22 bases sitting between them. CDR1 and CDR2 from the germline V gene are SGDLS and YYNGEE. The CDR3 DNA follows: TGTGCCAGCAGAGATATGCAAGGGACTGTCCCTTACGAGCAGTACTTC. Amino acid sequence: CASRDMQGTVPYEQYF. Full variable domain (outside the CDR3, taken from reference TRBV9 and TRBJ2-7): DSGVTQTPKHLITATGQRVTLRCSPRSGDLSVYWYQQSLDQGLQFLIQYYNGEERAKGNILERFSAQQFPDLHSELNLSSLELGDSALYFCASRDMQGTVPYEQYFGPGTRLTVT.

V and J are TRBV7-8 and TRBJ1-6; the D is unclear. V was pared by 1 base and J by 9 bases, with 7 bases between. Germline CDR1 is SGHVS and CDR2 is FQNEAQ. The CDR3 contains 13 residues. The CDR3 sequence is CASSLVMSSPLHF. The CDR3 DNA reads TGTGCCAGCAGCTTAGTGATGAGTTCACCCCTCCACTTT.

This clonotype was seen a few times. The chain combines TRBV10-3 with TRBJ2-3; the match to TRBD2 covers 15 bases. Germline CDR1 ENHRY, CDR2 SYGVKD. The J segment lost 6 bases and the V segment lost 11 bases, leaving 12 bases of the junction unmatched. The CDR3 is 16 amino acids. This chain's CDR3 is CAAGTSGGQITDTQYF. The CDR3 nucleotides are TGTGCCGCCGGGACTAGCGGGGGGCAGATCACGGATACGCAGTATTTT.

A few counts support this clonotype. With a much larger clone just one base away, this may be a read error. Here the CDR3 reads CPTSDLSGARGYTF. DNA for the CDR3: TGTCCCACCAGTGATTTGTCGGGGGCGCGGGGCTACACCTTC. This chain connects TRBV24-1 to TRBJ1-2; a possible D gene is TRBD1 (6 bases). This CDR3 is 14 amino acids long. The germline V gene encodes CDR1 KGHDR and CDR2 SFDVKD.

This sequence joins TRBV7-6 and TRBJ1-1, with 8 bases lining up with TRBD1. CDR1 is SGHVS and CDR2 is FNYEAQ in the germline V gene. The CDR3 totals 17 residues. V trimming: 1 base; J trimming: 5 bases; junction bases outside the gene matches: 12. CDR3 amino acids: CASSLVTTGQAVTEAFF. The CDR3 DNA follows: TGTGCCAGCAGCTTAGTAACCACGGGACAGGCGGTAACTGAAGCTTTCTTT. Looking up the rest from reference TRBV7-6 and TRBJ1-1 gives the full variable domain: GAGVSQSPRYKVTKRGQDVALRCDPISGHVSLYWYRQALGQGPEFLTYFNYEAQQDKSGLPNDRFSAERPEGSISTLTIQRTEQRDSAMYRCASSLVTTGQAVTEAFFGQGTRLTVV.

The chain couples TRBV7-8 to TRBJ1-2; possible D gene TRBD1, 6 bases. Germline V gene sequence: CDR1 SGHVS, CDR2 FQNEAQ. Trimming stripped 4 bases from V and 7 bases from J, with 16 bases between. This CDR3 is built from 14 residues. CDR3 sequence reads: CASSSQTGRGGYTF. CDR3 coding DNA: TGTGCCAGCAGCTCACAGACAGGACGGGGTGGCTACACCTTC.

There are many counts of this clonotype. This chain connects TRBV19 to TRBJ1-5, with unresolved D. In germline, CDR1 is LNHDA, CDR2 SQIVND (reference sequence). The CDR3 is made up of 15 amino acids. Trimming pared 5 bases from V and 3 bases from J, leaving 14 bases between. DNA of the CDR3: TGTGCCAGTAGTTTCACTCAGGATTACAATCAGCCCCAGCATTTT. It encodes CASSFTQDYNQPQHF.

A few counts support this clonotype. In nucleotides, the CDR3 is TGTGCCAGCAGCTCCAAGGACAGGGTGAACACTGAAGCTTTCTTT. Amino acid sequence: CASSSKDRVNTEAFF. The chain recombines TRBV5-5 with TRBJ1-1; 8 bases are a match to TRBD1. CDR1 is SGHKS and CDR2 is YYEKEE in the germline V gene (reference sequence). The CDR3 totals 15 residues. After removal of 3 bases from V and 0 bases from J, the junction contained 4 bases not matched to a gene.

CDR3 residues: CATQRQATYNEQFF. CDR3 DNA sequence: TGTGCCACTCAGCGACAGGCGACTTACAATGAGCAGTTCTTC. V gene TRBV19 combines with J gene TRBJ2-1, with D maybe TRBD1 (6 bases). The CDR3 spans 14 residues. CDR1 and CDR2 (germline): LNHDA, SQIVND (reference sequence). The V gene lost 10 bases and the J gene lost 4 bases, with 17 bases spanning the gap.